This entry concerns a single T cell receptor (beta chain). This clonotype has only a few counts. This receptor's antigen is unknown. Per-base quality was not reported, and no clone a single base away is much larger than it. The CDR1 and CDR2 encoded by the germline V gene (reference sequence) are LNHDA and SQIVND. There are 17 amino acids in the CDR3, from cysteine to phenylalanine inclusive. Only CDR3 DNA is held: 51 bases, read in frame from base 1. Trimming costs V 3 bases and J 1 base, and their ends lie 15 bases apart. These data belong to a study of T cell repertoires in cytomegalovirus infection (dated by TCRdb to about 2019). Regarding the complete study: Donor HLA type was relevant to the analysis, because carriage of CMV infection together with the matching HLA type was indicated by public TCR beta signatures. What the study reported, not specific to this receptor: In both this cohort and an independent cohort of some 370 donors, the cumulative frequency of public TCR beta family members distinguished carriers of CMV infection plus the relevant HLA type. The ex vivo response was dominated by HLA-C-restricted CMV-specific TCR beta clonotypes, and the single most frequent clonotype in two of eight donors was supplied by these HLA-C-restricted clonotypes.

The sequencer was an Illumina HiSeq 1500. The raw public data were reprocessed by TCRdb itself: fastp quality trimming at Q25, MiXCR clonotype calling, in-frame beta chains only. A single entry per CDR3 protein holds the most common genes and DNA from its merged rows. The sample data list 510,000 or so distinct CDR3 sequences, and 26% of these were observed just once. The ten largest clones add up to 13% of the sample. The TCR originated in a human donor in good health (CMV status not recorded). Some clones in this sample may be carry-over from other donors' samples. What was sequenced was PBMCs. The sequence links TRBV19 to TRBJ2-2; the best D guess is TRBD2, with 6 bases matching. The CDR3 region has the sequence CASSIYGDSGNTGELFF. The nucleotide sequence reads TGTGCCAGTAGTATTTACGGTGATAGCGGGAACACCGGGGAGCTGTTTTTT.